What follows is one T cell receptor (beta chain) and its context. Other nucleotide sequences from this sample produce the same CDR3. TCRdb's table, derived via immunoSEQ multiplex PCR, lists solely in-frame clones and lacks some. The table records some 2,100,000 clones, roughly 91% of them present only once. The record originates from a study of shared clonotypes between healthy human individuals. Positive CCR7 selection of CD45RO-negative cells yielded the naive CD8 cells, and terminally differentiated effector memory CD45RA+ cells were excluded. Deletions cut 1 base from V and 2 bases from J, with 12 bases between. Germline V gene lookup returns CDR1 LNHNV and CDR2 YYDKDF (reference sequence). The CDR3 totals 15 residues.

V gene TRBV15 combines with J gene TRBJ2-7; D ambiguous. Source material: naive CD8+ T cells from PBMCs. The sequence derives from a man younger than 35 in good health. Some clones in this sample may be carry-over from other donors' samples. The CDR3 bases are TGTGCCACCAGCAGAGGTAGTGGCTCTACCTACGAGCAGTACTTC. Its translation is CATSRGSGSTYEQYF.